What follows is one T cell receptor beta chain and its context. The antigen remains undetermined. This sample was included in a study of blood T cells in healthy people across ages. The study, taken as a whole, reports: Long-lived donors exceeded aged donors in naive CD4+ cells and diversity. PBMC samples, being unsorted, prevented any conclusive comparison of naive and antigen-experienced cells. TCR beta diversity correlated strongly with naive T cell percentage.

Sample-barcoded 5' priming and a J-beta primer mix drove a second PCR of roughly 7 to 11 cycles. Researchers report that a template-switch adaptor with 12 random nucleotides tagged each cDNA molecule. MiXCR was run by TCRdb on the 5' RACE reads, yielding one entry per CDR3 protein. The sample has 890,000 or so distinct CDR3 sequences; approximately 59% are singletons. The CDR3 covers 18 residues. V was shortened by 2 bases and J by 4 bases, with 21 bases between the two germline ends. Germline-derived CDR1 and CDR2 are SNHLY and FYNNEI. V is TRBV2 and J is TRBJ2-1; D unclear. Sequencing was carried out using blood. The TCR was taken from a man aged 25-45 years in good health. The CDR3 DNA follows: TGTGCCAGCAGTGAATCCGGTAGTAGCAGGCTGCTATACAATGAGCAGTTCTTC. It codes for CASSESGSSRLLYNEQFF.